The present T cell receptor beta chain was sequenced within a study of cytomegalovirus exposure and HLA in healthy donors. Germline values: CDR1 GTSNPN, CDR2 SVGIG (reference sequence). V lost 1 base and J lost 4, with 5 bases in between. CDR3 length equals 12 residues. The table came from immunoSEQ multiplex PCR; TCRdb's copy has only in-frame clones and leaves some out. The sample carries approximately 230,000 clones, roughly 84% recorded once. The sequencing input was PBMCs. This rearrangement joins TRBV30 to TRBJ1-5; TRBD1 might be the D (5 bases). This TCR was recovered from a man in his late teens or twenties in good health and CMV-seropositive. CDR3 sequence reads: CAWSGTNQPQHF. The CDR3 nucleotides are TGTGCCTGGAGTGGGACAAATCAGCCCCAGCATTTT.